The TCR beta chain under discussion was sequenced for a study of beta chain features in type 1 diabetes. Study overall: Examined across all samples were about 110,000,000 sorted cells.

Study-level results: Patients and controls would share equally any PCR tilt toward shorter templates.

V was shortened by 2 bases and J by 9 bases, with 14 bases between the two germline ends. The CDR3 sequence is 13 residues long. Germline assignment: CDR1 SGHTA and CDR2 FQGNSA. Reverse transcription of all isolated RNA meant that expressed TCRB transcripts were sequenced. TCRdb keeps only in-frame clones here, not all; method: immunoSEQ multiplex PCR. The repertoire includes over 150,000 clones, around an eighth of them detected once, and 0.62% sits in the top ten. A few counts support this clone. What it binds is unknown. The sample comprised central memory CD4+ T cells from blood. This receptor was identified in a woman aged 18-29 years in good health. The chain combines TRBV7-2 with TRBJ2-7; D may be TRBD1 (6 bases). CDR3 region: CASSLNRVNAQYF. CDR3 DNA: TGTGCCAGCAGCTTAAACAGGGTTAACGCGCAGTACTTC. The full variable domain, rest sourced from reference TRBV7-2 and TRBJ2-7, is GAGVSQSPSNKVTEKGKDVELRCDPISGHTALYWYRQSLGQGLEFLIYFQGNSAPDKSGLPSDRFSAERTGGSVSTLTIQRTQQEDSAVYLCASSLNRVNAQYFGPGTRLTVT.